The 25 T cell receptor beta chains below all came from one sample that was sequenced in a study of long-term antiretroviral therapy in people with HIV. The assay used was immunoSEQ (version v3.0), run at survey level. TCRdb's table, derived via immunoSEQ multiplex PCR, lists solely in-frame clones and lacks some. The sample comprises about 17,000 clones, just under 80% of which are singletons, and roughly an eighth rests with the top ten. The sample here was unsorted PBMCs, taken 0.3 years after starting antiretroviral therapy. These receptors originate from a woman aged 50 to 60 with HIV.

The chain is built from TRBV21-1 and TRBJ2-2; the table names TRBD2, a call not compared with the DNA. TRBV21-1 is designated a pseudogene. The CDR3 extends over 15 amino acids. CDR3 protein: CASVTSGGACGELFF. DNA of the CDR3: TGTGCCAGCGTGACTAGCGGGGGGGCATGCGGGGAGCTGTTTTTT.

This chain's CDR3 is CASSDGRDYGYTF. CDR3 DNA: TGTGCCAGCAGTGATGGCAGAGACTATGGCTACACCTTC. The chain has TRBV2 and TRBJ1-2; D uncertain. The V end lost 3 bases, the J end lost 3 bases, and 8 bases lay between the germline ends. The germline V gene encodes CDR1 SNHLY and CDR2 FYNNEI. The CDR3 spans 13 residues.

CDR3: CASSLRDRRNTGELFF. Here the CDR3 DNA reads TGTGCCAGCAGCTTAAGGGACAGAAGGAACACCGGGGAGCTGTTTTTT. The chain employs TRBV9 and TRBJ2-2; 7 bases map to TRBD1. The germline V gene encodes CDR1 SGDLS and CDR2 YYNGEE. The CDR3 has 16 amino acids. Trimming at V came to 4 bases and at J to 1 base, leaving 7 bases not matched to a gene. Supplemented by reference TRBV9 and TRBJ2-2, the full variable domain reads DSGVTQTPKHLITATGQRVTLRCSPRSGDLSVYWYQQSLDQGLQFLIQYYNGEERAKGNILERFSAQQFPDLHSELNLSSLELGDSALYFCASSLRDRRNTGELFFGEGSRLTVL.

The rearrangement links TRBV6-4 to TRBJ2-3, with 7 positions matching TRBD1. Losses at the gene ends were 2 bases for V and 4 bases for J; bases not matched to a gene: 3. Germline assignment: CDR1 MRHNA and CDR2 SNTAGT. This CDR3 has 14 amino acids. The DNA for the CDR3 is TGTGCCAGCAGTGACATAGGACAGGCAGATACGCAGTATTTT. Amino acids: CASSDIGQADTQYF.

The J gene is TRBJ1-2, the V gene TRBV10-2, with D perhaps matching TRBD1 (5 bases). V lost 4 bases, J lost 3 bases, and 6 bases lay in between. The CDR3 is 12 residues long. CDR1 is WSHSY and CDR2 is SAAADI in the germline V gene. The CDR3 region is CASSGGDYGYTF. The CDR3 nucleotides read TGCGCCAGCAGTGGAGGGGACTATGGCTACACCTTC.

The CDR3, as DNA: TGTGCCAGCAGTTTATCTTCCCCGGGGACGAGCTCCTACGAGCAGTACGTC. It codes for CASSLSSPGTSSYEQYV. V gene TRBV27 combines with J gene TRBJ2-7, with D possibly being TRBD1 or TRBD2 (5 bases each). The V gene lost 0 bases and the J gene lost 0 bases, with 15 bases spanning the gap. Looked up from germline, CDR1 is MNHEY and CDR2 is SMNVEV (reference sequence). CDR3 length: 17 amino acids.

The CDR3 DNA reads TGTGCCAGTAGTATGGACAGAATAAACACCATATATTTT. Encoded protein: CASSMDRINTIYF. This chain connects TRBV19 to TRBJ1-3, with TRBD1 as a possible D gene (6 bases). V lost 3 bases to trimming and J lost 6 bases, with 9 bases between them. The CDR3 contains 13 residues. CDR1 LNHDA and CDR2 SQIVND come from the germline V gene (reference sequence).

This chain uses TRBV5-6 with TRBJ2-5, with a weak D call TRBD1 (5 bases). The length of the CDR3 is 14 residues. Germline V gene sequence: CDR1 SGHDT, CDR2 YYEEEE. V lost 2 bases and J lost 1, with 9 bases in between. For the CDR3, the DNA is TGTGCCAGCAGCTTACGACAGACCCAAGAGACCCAGTACTTC. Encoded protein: CASSLRQTQETQYF.

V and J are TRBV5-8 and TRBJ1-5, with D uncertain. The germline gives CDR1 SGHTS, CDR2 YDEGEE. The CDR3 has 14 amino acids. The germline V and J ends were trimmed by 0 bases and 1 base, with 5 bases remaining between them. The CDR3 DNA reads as TGTGCCAGCAGCTTGGTAGAGAGCAATCAGCCCCAGCATTTT. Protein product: CASSLVESNQPQHF.

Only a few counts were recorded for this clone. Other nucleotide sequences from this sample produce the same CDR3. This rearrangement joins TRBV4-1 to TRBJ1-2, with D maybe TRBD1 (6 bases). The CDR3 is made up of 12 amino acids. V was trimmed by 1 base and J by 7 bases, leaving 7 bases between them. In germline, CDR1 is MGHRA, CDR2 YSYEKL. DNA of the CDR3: TGCGCCAGCAGCCAAGGGGGGGCTGGCTACACCTTC. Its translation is CASSQGGAGYTF.

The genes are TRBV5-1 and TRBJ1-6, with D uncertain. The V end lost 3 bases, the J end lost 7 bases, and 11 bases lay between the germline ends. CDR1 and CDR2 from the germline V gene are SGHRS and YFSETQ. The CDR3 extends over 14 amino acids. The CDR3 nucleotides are TGCGCCAGCAGCTCCGAGGCTCGGAATTCACCCCTCCACTTT. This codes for CASSSEARNSPLHF.

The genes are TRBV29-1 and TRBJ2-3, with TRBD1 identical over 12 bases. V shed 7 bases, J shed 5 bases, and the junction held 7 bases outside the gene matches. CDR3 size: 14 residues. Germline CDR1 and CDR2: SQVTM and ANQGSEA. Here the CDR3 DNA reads TGCAGCGGGTGGGACAGGGGGCTCGGAGATACGCAGTATTTT. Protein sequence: CSGWDRGLGDTQYF.

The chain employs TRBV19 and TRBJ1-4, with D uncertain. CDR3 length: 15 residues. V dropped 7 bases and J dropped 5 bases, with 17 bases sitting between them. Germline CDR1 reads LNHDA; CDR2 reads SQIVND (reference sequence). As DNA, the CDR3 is TGTGCCAGTACAGTCGGACTATCCCCAAATGAAAAACTGTTTTTT. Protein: CASTVGLSPNEKLFF.

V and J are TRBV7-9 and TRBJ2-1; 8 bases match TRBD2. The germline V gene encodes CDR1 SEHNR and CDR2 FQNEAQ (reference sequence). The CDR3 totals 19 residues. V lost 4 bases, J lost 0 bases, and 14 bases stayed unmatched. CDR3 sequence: CASSSGVLAGDSSYNEQFF. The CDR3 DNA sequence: TGTGCCAGCAGCTCTGGGGTTCTAGCGGGTGATAGCTCCTACAATGAGCAGTTCTTC.

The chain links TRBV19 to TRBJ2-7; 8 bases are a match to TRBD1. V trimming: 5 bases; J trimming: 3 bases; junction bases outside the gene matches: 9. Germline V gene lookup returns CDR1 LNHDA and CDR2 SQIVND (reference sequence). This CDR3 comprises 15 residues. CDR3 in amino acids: CASSDPGQAIYEQYF. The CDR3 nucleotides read TGTGCCAGTAGTGATCCGGGACAGGCCATCTACGAGCAGTACTTC. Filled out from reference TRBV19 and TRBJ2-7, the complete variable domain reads DGGITQSPKYLFRKEGQNVTLSCEQNLNHDAMYWYRQDPGQGLRLIYYSQIVNDFQKGDIAEGYSVSREKKESFPLTVTSAQKNPTAFYLCASSDPGQAIYEQYFGPGTRLTVT.

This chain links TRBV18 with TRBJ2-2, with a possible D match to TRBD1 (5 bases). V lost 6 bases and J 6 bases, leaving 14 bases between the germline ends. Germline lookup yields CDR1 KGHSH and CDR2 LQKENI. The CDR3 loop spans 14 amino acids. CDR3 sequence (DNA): TGTGCCAGCTCCCGAAAAGGGGAAGCCGGGGAGCTGTTTTTT. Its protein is CASSRKGEAGELFF. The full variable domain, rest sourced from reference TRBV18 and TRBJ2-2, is NAGVMQNPRHLVRRRGQEARLRCSPMKGHSHVYWYRQLPEEGLKFMVYLQKENIIDESGMPKERFSAEFPKEGPSILRIQQVVRGDSAAYFCASSRKGEAGELFFGEGSRLTVL.

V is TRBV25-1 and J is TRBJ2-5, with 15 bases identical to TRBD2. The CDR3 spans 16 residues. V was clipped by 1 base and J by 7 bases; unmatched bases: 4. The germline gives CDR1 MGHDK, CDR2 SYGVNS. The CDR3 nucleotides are TGTGCCAGCAGTGAATCGGGACTAGCGGGGGGAGGGACCCAGTACTTC. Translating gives CASSESGLAGGGTQYF.

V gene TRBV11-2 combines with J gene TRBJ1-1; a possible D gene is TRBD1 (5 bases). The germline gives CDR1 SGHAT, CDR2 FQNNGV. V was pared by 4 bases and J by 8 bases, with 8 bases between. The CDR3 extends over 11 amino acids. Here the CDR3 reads CASSSQGEAFF. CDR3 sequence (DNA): TGTGCCAGCAGCTCCCAGGGAGAAGCTTTCTTT.

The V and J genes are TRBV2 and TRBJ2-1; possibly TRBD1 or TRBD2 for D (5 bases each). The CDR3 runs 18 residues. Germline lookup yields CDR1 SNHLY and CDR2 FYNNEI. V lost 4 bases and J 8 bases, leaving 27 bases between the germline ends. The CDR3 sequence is CASSAVPGIAIGRDEQFF. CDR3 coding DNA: TGTGCCAGCAGTGCCGTCCCAGGGATAGCGATTGGTCGGGATGAGCAGTTCTTC.

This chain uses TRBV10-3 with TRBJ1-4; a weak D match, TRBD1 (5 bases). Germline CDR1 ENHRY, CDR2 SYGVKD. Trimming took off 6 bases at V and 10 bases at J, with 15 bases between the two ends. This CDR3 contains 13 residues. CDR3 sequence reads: CAIREGPGGKLFF. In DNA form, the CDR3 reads TGTGCCATCAGGGAGGGGCCTGGGGGAAAACTGTTTTTT.

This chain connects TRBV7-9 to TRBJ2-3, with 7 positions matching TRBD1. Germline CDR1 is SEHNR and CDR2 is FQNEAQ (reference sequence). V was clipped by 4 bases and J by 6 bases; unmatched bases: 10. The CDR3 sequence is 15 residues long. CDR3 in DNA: TGTGCCAGCAGCTCGGGACAGTGGACCGGGGATACGCAGTATTTT. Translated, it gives CASSSGQWTGDTQYF. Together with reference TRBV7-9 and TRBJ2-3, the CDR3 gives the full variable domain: DTGVSQNPRHKITKRGQNVTFRCDPISEHNRLYWYRQTLGQGPEFLTYFQNEAQLEKSRLLSDRFSAERPKGSFSTLEIQRTEQGDSAMYLCASSSGQWTGDTQYFGPGTRLTVL.

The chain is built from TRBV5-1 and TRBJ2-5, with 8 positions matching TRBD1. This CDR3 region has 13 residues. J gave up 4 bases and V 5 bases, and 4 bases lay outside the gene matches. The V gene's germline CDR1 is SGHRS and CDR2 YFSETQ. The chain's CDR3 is CASRTDRVETQYF. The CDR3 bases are TGCGCCAGCAGAACGGACAGGGTAGAGACCCAGTACTTC.

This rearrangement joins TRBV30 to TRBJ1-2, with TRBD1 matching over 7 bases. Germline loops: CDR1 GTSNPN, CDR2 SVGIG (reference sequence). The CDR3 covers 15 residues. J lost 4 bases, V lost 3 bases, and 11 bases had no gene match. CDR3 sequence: CAWSQYSSGGYGYTF. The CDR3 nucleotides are TGTGCCTGGAGCCAATATTCGTCAGGGGGCTATGGCTACACCTTC. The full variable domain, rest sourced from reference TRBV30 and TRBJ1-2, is SQTIHQWPATLVQPVGSPLSLECTVEGTSNPNLYWYRQAAGRGLQLLFYSVGIGQISSEVPQNLSASRPQDRQFILSSKKLLLSDSGFYLCAWSQYSSGGYGYTFGSGTRLTVV.

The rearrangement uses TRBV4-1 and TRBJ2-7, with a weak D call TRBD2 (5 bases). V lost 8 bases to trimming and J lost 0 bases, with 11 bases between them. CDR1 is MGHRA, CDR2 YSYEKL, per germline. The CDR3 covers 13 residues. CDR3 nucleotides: TGCGCCAGCGCGGGCCGGAGCTCCTACGAGCAGTACGTC. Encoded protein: CASAGRSSYEQYV.

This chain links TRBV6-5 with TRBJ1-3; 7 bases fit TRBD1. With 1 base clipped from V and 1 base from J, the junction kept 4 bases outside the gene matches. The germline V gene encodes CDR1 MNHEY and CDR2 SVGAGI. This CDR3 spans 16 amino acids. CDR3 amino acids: CASSYLPTGSGNTIYF. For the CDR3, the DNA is TGTGCCAGCAGTTACTTACCGACAGGGTCTGGAAACACCATATATTTT.